This T cell receptor beta chain was captured by sequencing in a study of spatial heterogeneity in lung cancer. At the level of the study: In tumor regions TCR transcript counts correlated strongly with a matched bulk RNA-seq T cell module score. Raw reads showed each unique TCR and UMI combination turning up more than ten times on average. General study findings and limits: Tumors with more nonsynonymous mutations had more expanded intratumoral alpha and beta TCRs.

Single TCR cDNA molecules each had their own unique molecular identifier. A single record per CDR3 protein comes from TCRdb applying MiXCR to the 5' RACE reads. The sample lists about 9,600 distinct CDR3 sequences, 6.3% occurring once. The time point is: sample taken at primary tumor resection. Extraction of whole RNA from tumor, nontumor lung or frozen PBMC preceded unsorted sequencing. This CDR3 comprises 14 residues. Germline V lookup: CDR1 DFQATT, CDR2 SNEGSKA (reference sequence). Trimming removed 0 bases from V and 6 bases from J, with 14 bases in between. This clonotype turned up a few times. The antigen is undetermined.

The V call is TRBV20-1, the J call TRBJ1-1; D is undetermined. The sample here was lung tumor tissue, taken at surgery. This TCR was recovered from a female donor with early-stage non-small cell lung cancer. Here the CDR3 reads CSARDSGSPAEAFF. The CDR3 DNA follows: TGCAGTGCTAGAGACTCGGGTTCTCCCGCTGAAGCTTTCTTT.